A single sample gave rise to the 29 T cell receptor beta chains below, sequenced in a study of identifying expanded T cells in peripheral blood. Sequencing was performed with immunoSEQ multiplex PCR; in TCRdb, only in-frame clones are kept and a portion is missing. The table has 75,000 to 90,000 clones, approximately 90% seen once. The source material was blood. The origin of the receptors is a person aged 18 to 69 in good health.

V gene TRBV6-4 combines with J gene TRBJ2-1; 7 nucleotides match TRBD1. Germline values: CDR1 MRHNA, CDR2 SNTAGT. The CDR3 is 15 amino acids. With 2 bases clipped from V and 0 bases from J, the junction kept 1 base outside the gene matches. The CDR3 bases are TGTGCCAGCAGTGACGAGGGGGCCTCCTACAATGAGCAGTTCTTC. This encodes CASSDEGASYNEQFF.

The V and J genes are TRBV7-9 and TRBJ2-7, with D hard to call. Germline V CDR1 and CDR2: SEHNR, FQNEAQ (reference sequence). Trimming shortened V by 4 bases and J by 6 bases, and 10 bases separated the two germline ends. The CDR3 loop spans 12 amino acids. The CDR3 nucleotides read TGTGCCAGCAGCTCTCAAGTGGGCGAGCAGTACTTC. Encoded protein: CASSSQVGEQYF. Based on the CDR3 plus reference TRBV7-9 and TRBJ2-7, the full variable domain is DTGVSQNPRHKITKRGQNVTFRCDPISEHNRLYWYRQTLGQGPEFLTYFQNEAQLEKSRLLSDRFSAERPKGSFSTLEIQRTEQGDSAMYLCASSSQVGEQYFGPGTRLTVT.

V gene TRBV7-3 combines with J gene TRBJ2-3; D is unclear. This CDR3 has 13 amino acids. The V gene's germline CDR1 is SGHTA and CDR2 FQGTGA. Trimming removed 4 bases from V and 4 bases from J, with 9 bases in between. The DNA of the CDR3 is TGTGCCAGCAGCTCTACCAAGGCAGATACGCAGTATTTT. This sequence encodes CASSSTKADTQYF. The variable domain in full, with the rest retrieved from reference TRBV7-3 and TRBJ2-3, is GAGVSQTPSNKVTEKGKYVELRCDPISGHTALYWYRQSLGQGPEFLIYFQGTGAADDSGLPNDRFFAVRPEGSVSTLKIQRTERGDSAVYLCASSSTKADTQYFGPGTRLTVL.

The V gene is TRBV5-1, the J gene TRBJ1-6; D is possibly TRBD1 (5 bases). Looked up from germline, CDR1 is SGHRS and CDR2 is YFSETQ. V lost 4 bases and J 6 bases, leaving 20 bases between the germline ends. This CDR3 is 17 amino acids long. CDR3 protein: CASSTRDRGGGNSPLHF. The CDR3 DNA reads TGCGCCAGCAGCACCCGGGACCGCGGGGGGGGTAATTCACCCCTCCACTTT.

This clone showed up many times. The chain has TRBV5-1 and TRBJ1-2, with D maybe TRBD1 (5 bases). V shed 1 base and J shed 8 bases, with 12 bases lying between them. In germline, CDR1 is SGHRS, CDR2 YFSETQ. The CDR3 totals 13 residues. The CDR3 region has the DNA TGCGCCAGCAGCTTGCAAGGGGATGGCGGCTACACCTTC. Translated: CASSLQGDGGYTF.

The chain combines TRBV30 with TRBJ2-7, with TRBD1 as a possible D gene (6 bases). The CDR3 sequence is 15 residues long. CDR1 is GTSNPN and CDR2 is SVGIG in the germline V gene (reference sequence). V was shortened by 6 bases and J by 7 bases, with 25 bases between the two germline ends. As DNA, the CDR3 is TGTGCCTGTGACAAACGACAGGACACCTCGAGGGAGCAGTACTTC. The encoded protein is CACDKRQDTSREQYF.

The chain is built from TRBV15 and TRBJ2-1; 16 bases are shared with TRBD2. V shed 3 bases and J 6 bases; nucleotides not matched to a gene: 11. Germline lookup yields CDR1 LNHNV and CDR2 YYDKDF (reference sequence). This CDR3 has 19 residues. The CDR3 spells CATSRGGLAGGPFGNEQFF. CDR3 coding DNA: TGTGCCACCAGCAGGGGGGGACTAGCGGGAGGGCCTTTCGGCAATGAGCAGTTCTTC.

The chain combines TRBV6-4 with TRBJ2-1; TRBD2 aligns across 11 bases. The CDR3 length is 15 residues. Trimming removed 5 bases from V and 8 bases from J; junction bases left unmatched: 8. In germline, CDR1 is MRHNA, CDR2 SNTAGT. CDR3: CASSTGTSGGDEQFF. In DNA, the CDR3 is TGTGCCAGCAGTACCGGGACTAGCGGAGGAGATGAGCAGTTCTTC.

The gene calls are TRBV27 and TRBJ1-1, with 8 bases fitting TRBD1. This CDR3 has 15 amino acids. Trimming took 5 bases from V and 5 from J; bases not matched to a gene: 10. CDR1 MNHEY and CDR2 SMNVEV come from the germline V gene (reference sequence). In DNA form, the CDR3 reads TGTGCCAGCAGTCAAGGGACAGGAGGAGGAACTGAAGCTTTCTTT. Amino acids: CASSQGTGGGTEAFF.

The V and J genes are TRBV19 and TRBJ1-4, with no clear D. V shed 4 bases and J shed 7 bases, with 13 bases lying between them. This CDR3 has 14 amino acids. Per germline, CDR1 LNHDA and CDR2 SQIVND (reference sequence). The CDR3 DNA is TGTGCCAGTAGTACGTCCGAGGAAGGTGAAAAACTGTTTTTT. Protein sequence: CASSTSEEGEKLFF.

The V call is TRBV30, the J call TRBJ1-4; 9 bases match TRBD1. The CDR3 has 16 residues. V was clipped by 0 bases and J by 13 bases; unmatched bases: 15. Germline lookup yields CDR1 GTSNPN and CDR2 SVGIG (reference sequence). The CDR3 DNA is TGTGCCTGGAGTGTTCACCCGGGACAGGGCCACGACATACTGTTTTTT. Translated, it gives CAWSVHPGQGHDILFF.

The chain combines TRBV12-2 with TRBJ1-6; the D call TRBD1 from the table was never checked on the DNA. TRBV12-2 is a known pseudogene. This CDR3 has 16 amino acids. The CDR3 nucleotides are TGTGCAAGTCGCTTCTGGCAGGCTTTATCAAATTCACCCCTCCACTTT. Its translation: CASRFWQALSNSPLHF.

The chain links TRBV7-3 to TRBJ1-1, with 9 bases identical to TRBD1. The CDR3 is made up of 16 amino acids. Germline assignment: CDR1 SGHTA and CDR2 FQGTGA. V shed 5 bases and J 0 bases; nucleotides not matched to a gene: 7. The CDR3 spells CASSADRGIMNTEAFF. CDR3 bases: TGTGCCAGCAGCGCCGACAGGGGGATCATGAACACTGAAGCTTTCTTT.

The CDR3 bases are TGCAGCGCCCGAGAGGGGATTGTAAGCTATGGCTACACCTTC. It codes for CSAREGIVSYGYTF. The chain uses TRBV29-1 and TRBJ1-2; D may be TRBD1 (5 bases). Trimming left V 7 bases short and J 4 bases short, with 19 bases between. This CDR3 contains 14 residues. Germline V lookup: CDR1 SQVTM, CDR2 ANQGSEA.

This chain joins TRBV7-2 and TRBJ2-2; 13 nucleotides align to TRBD2. The V gene's germline CDR1 is SGHTA and CDR2 FQGNSA. This CDR3 contains 15 residues. V lost 5 bases to trimming and J lost 7 bases; unmatched junction nucleotides: 4. CDR3 sequence (DNA): TGTGCCAGCAGCCGGACTAGCGGGAGCGGCGGGGAGCTGTTTTTT. As protein: CASSRTSGSGGELFF. The variable domain in full, completed from reference TRBV7-2 and TRBJ2-2, reads GAGVSQSPSNKVTEKGKDVELRCDPISGHTALYWYRQSLGQGLEFLIYFQGNSAPDKSGLPSDRFSAERTGGSVSTLTIQRTQQEDSAVYLCASSRTSGSGGELFFGEGSRLTVL.

The chain uses TRBV30 and TRBJ1-2, with a weak D call TRBD1 (6 bases). Germline-derived CDR1 and CDR2 are GTSNPN and SVGIG (reference sequence). V shed 0 bases and J shed 4 bases, with 12 bases lying between them. The CDR3 totals 14 residues. CDR3 sequence reads: CAWSVSRGAYGYTF. The CDR3 nucleotides read TGTGCCTGGAGTGTATCACGGGGGGCCTATGGCTACACCTTC. The entire variable domain, with the rest obtained from reference TRBV30 and TRBJ1-2, is as follows: SQTIHQWPATLVQPVGSPLSLECTVEGTSNPNLYWYRQAAGRGLQLLFYSVGIGQISSEVPQNLSASRPQDRQFILSSKKLLLSDSGFYLCAWSVSRGAYGYTFGSGTRLTVV.

The genes are TRBV9 and TRBJ2-3; 8 bases fit TRBD2. The CDR3 is made up of 16 amino acids. Germline V CDR1 and CDR2: SGDLS, YYNGEE. J gave up 5 bases and V 1 base, and 9 bases lay outside the gene matches. The CDR3 reads CASSVRNGREGDTQYF. CDR3 DNA sequence: TGTGCCAGCAGCGTACGGAACGGGAGGGAAGGAGATACGCAGTATTTT.

The chain carries TRBV7-2 and TRBJ1-3, with D perhaps matching TRBD1 (6 bases). Germline loops: CDR1 SGHTA, CDR2 FQGNSA. This CDR3 is built from 17 residues. Trimming cost V 5 bases and J 0 bases, with 17 bases left between them. CDR3 protein: CASSAFRTVHSGNTIYF. The CDR3 coding sequence is TGTGCCAGCAGCGCCTTCAGGACAGTCCACTCTGGAAACACCATATATTTT.

This clone is a singleton in its sample. V and J are TRBV2 and TRBJ1-5; D might be TRBD1 (5 bases). The V end was cut by 4 bases, the J end by 3 bases, with 16 bases between. The CDR3 sequence is 16 residues long. Germline V gene sequence: CDR1 SNHLY, CDR2 FYNNEI. CDR3 residues: CASSAQRRVINQPQHF. DNA of the CDR3: TGTGCCAGCAGTGCCCAACGCAGGGTGATCAATCAGCCCCAGCATTTT.

The V call is TRBV7-9, the J call TRBJ1-2; D unresolved. V was clipped by 3 bases and J by 13 bases, with 15 bases between them. CDR1 and CDR2 from the germline V gene are SEHNR and FQNEAQ (reference sequence). The CDR3 covers 12 residues. The CDR3 spells CASSFPMGILTF. The CDR3 region has the DNA TGTGCCAGCAGCTTTCCTATGGGCATTCTCACCTTC.

The rearrangement uses TRBV27 and TRBJ2-7; possibly TRBD2 for D (6 bases). CDR3 length: 17 amino acids. Germline V gene data show CDR1 as MNHEY and CDR2 as SMNVEV (reference sequence). Trimming cost V 5 bases and J 2 bases, with 22 bases left between them. As DNA, the CDR3 is TGTGCCAGCAGTCACCGTAGCGGTGCCCCCCCTCCCTACGAGCAGTACTTC. Translating it yields CASSHRSGAPPPYEQYF.

J is TRBJ2-1 and V is TRBV2; 14 bases map to TRBD2. The CDR3 loop spans 15 amino acids. The germline CDR1 and CDR2 sequences are SNHLY and FYNNEI. The junction had 1 base not matched to a gene; V was cut back by 3 bases and J by 6 bases. CDR3 in amino acids: CASSEGLAGANEQFF. CDR3 nucleotides: TGTGCCAGCAGTGAGGGACTAGCGGGAGCCAATGAGCAGTTCTTC.

This clone was recorded only once. J is TRBJ1-1 and V is TRBV4-1; 10 bases fit TRBD1. Germline assignment: CDR1 MGHRA and CDR2 YSYEKL. The CDR3 is 18 residues long. The junction had 12 bases not matched to a gene; V was cut back by 0 bases and J by 5 bases. The CDR3 protein is CASSQDPSGQGRITEAFF. The CDR3 bases are TGCGCCAGCAGCCAAGATCCTTCGGGACAGGGGAGGATAACTGAAGCTTTCTTT.

This clone was found once. This chain joins TRBV11-2 and TRBJ1-1; 10 bases line up with TRBD1. The junction had 5 bases not matched to a gene; V was cut back by 5 bases and J by 2 bases. CDR1 SGHAT and CDR2 FQNNGV come from the germline V gene. The CDR3 spans 15 residues. The CDR3: CASSLRQGANTEAFF. Here the CDR3 DNA reads TGTGCCAGCAGCCTGAGACAGGGGGCAAACACTGAAGCTTTCTTT.

V usage is TRBV27 and J usage is TRBJ1-2; 9 nucleotides agree with TRBD1. Germline V gene lookup returns CDR1 MNHEY and CDR2 SMNVEV (reference sequence). The V and J ends lost 8 bases and 5 bases, in that order; junction bases with no gene match: 12. The CDR3 spans 15 residues. CDR3 nucleotides: TGTGCCAGCTCCGCCACCGGGACAGGGAGTTATGGCTACACCTTC. Residues: CASSATGTGSYGYTF.

The chain uses TRBV13 and TRBJ2-7; D remains ambiguous. Germline CDR1 PRHDT, CDR2 FYEKMQ (reference sequence). This CDR3 has 13 amino acids. With 5 bases removed from V and 2 bases from J, the gap between germline ends came to 10 bases. The CDR3 protein is CASSLNGAYEQYF. As DNA, the CDR3 is TGTGCCAGCAGCCTTAATGGGGCCTACGAGCAGTACTTC.

This chain joins TRBV7-8 and TRBJ2-3; 8 bases line up with TRBD2. The germline V gene encodes CDR1 SGHVS and CDR2 FQNEAQ. The V and J ends lost 5 bases and 4 bases, in that order; junction bases with no gene match: 11. The CDR3 spans 16 residues. The CDR3: CASSMRRGARADTQYF. DNA of the CDR3: TGTGCCAGCAGCATGAGGCGGGGGGCCAGGGCAGATACGCAGTATTTT. Variable domain in full (rest from reference TRBV7-8 and TRBJ2-3): GAGVSQSPRYKVAKRGQDVALRCDPISGHVSLFWYQQALGQGPEFLTYFQNEAQLDKSGLPSDRFFAERPEGSVSTLKIQRTQQEDSAVYLCASSMRRGARADTQYFGPGTRLTVL.

This sequence joins TRBV4-1 and TRBJ2-7; 9 bases are a match to TRBD2. V lost 1 base, J lost 0 bases, and 7 bases stayed unmatched. The CDR3 totals 17 residues. Germline V gene data show CDR1 as MGHRA and CDR2 as YSYEKL. Written as DNA, the CDR3 is TGCGCCAGCAGCCAAGGTAATAGCGGGGGACGCTCCTACGAGCAGTACTTC. It is translated as CASSQGNSGGRSYEQYF.

The chain has TRBV5-1 and TRBJ2-7; TRBD1 matches 8 bases. J lost 0 bases, V lost 4 bases, and 3 bases had no gene match. This CDR3 comprises 14 residues. The germline V gene has CDR1 SGHRS and CDR2 YFSETQ. DNA for the CDR3: TGCGCCAGCAGCCACGGACAGGGCTCCTACGAGCAGTACTTC. Translating gives CASSHGQGSYEQYF.